The 6 T cell receptor beta chains presented below share a single source sample, sequenced in a study of low-dose radiotherapy and immunotherapy resistance in tumors. TRAV- and TRBV-specific primers primed first-strand cDNA, covering alpha and beta chains. For amplifying TCRs, the PCR ran for 20 to 25 cycles with Phusion, which was used together with a constant-region primer and the adapter on the V primers. TCRdb reprocessed the reads via MiXCR and lists one record per CDR3 protein. The sample yields 10,000 to 15,000 distinct CDR3 sequences, roughly 60% seen once. The receptor source for this set is a human donor with advanced metastatic prostate, ovarian, gallbladder or colorectal cancer (not recorded which). This table probably holds off-target reads from a library built for another chain.

The V gene is TRBV2, the J gene TRBJ2-1; D remains ambiguous. CDR3 length: 11 residues. From germline, CDR1 is SNHLY and CDR2 FYNNEI. Trimming took off 4 bases at V and 5 bases at J, with 3 bases between the two ends. The CDR3 loop reads CASSGHNEQFF. CDR3 DNA: TGTGCCAGCAGTGGGCACAATGAGCAGTTCTTC.

The V call is TRBV9, the J call TRBJ1-3; a weak D match, TRBD1 (6 bases). CDR1 and CDR2 from the germline V gene are SGDLS and YYNGEE. The CDR3 sequence is 16 residues long. The V gene lost 7 bases and the J gene lost 0 bases, with 17 bases spanning the gap. The CDR3 nucleotides read TGTGCCAGCGGCCCTACGGGGGCCAGCTCTGGAAACACCATATATTTT. It translates to CASGPTGASSGNTIYF.

The chain carries TRBV28 and TRBJ2-1, with D possibly matching TRBD2 (7 bases). V was shortened by 5 bases and J by 5 bases, with 16 bases between the two germline ends. The CDR3 has 15 residues. In germline, CDR1 is MDHEN, CDR2 SYDVKM. CDR3 bases: TGTGCCAGCAGTCACTCGGCGGGGGCCAACAATGAGCAGTTCTTC. Encoded protein: CASSHSAGANNEQFF.

This chain uses TRBV7-2 with TRBJ2-5, with 7 bases fitting TRBD2. There are 17 residues in the CDR3. J was trimmed by 1 base and V by 2 bases; bases with no gene match: 10. CDR1 and CDR2 from the germline V gene are SGHTA and FQGNSA. The CDR3 sequence: CASSLRRGSGPQETQYF. The CDR3 bases are TGTGCCAGCAGCTTACGTCGGGGTAGCGGGCCCCAAGAGACCCAGTACTTC.

This clonotype was seen a few times. At one boundary the junction diverges from the germline segment, which might be a read error. The V and J genes are TRBV6-2 or TRBV6-3 and TRBJ1-2; D is unclear. Germline loops: CDR1 MNHEY, CDR2 SVGEGT. The CDR3 runs 15 residues. The CDR3 DNA is TGTGCCAGCAGATACTTCTCTGGATTAAACTATGGCTACACCTTC. Protein product: CASRYFSGLNYGYTF.

The rearrangement uses TRBV28 and TRBJ2-3, with unresolved D. Germline-derived CDR1 and CDR2 are MDHEN and SYDVKM. The CDR3 is 13 residues long. Trimming took off 3 bases at V and 4 bases at J, with 8 bases between the two ends. In nucleotides, the CDR3 is TGTGCCAGCAGTTTCGTGGGCGCAGATACGCAGTATTTT. It is translated as CASSFVGADTQYF.